This record concerns one T cell receptor (beta chain) sequence. This beta chain appears as a stray read in a library generated for alpha chains; its size is not informative. This sample was included in a study of spatial heterogeneity in lung cancer. From the 5' RACE reads, TCRdb called clonotypes with MiXCR, one entry per CDR3 protein. The sample includes approximately 3,100 distinct CDR3 sequences, about 3.5% seen only once; the top ten take more than 15%. Documented time point: sample taken at primary tumor resection. This CDR3 is built from 12 residues. The ends were cut back, 7 bases at V and 9 bases at J, with 10 bases in the middle. Germline V lookup: CDR1 SGHAT, CDR2 FQNNGV.

The sequence was obtained from a human donor with early-stage non-small cell lung cancer. The source was lung tissue, collected at surgery. The gene calls are TRBV11-2 and TRBJ1-6; D gene unclear. Here the CDR3 reads CASTTTLSPLHF. The CDR3 DNA follows: TGTGCCAGCACCACGACGCTTTCACCCCTCCACTTT.